The text below deals with one TCR beta chain. This CDR3 is built from 12 residues. Germline V gene data show CDR1 as MDHEN and CDR2 as SYDVKM. Between the trimmed V and J ends, which lost 3 bases and 4 bases, there was a span of 6 bases. Treatment given: randomized to nivolumab then ipilimumab (arm A) or the reverse (arm B). This entry belongs to a study of sequential checkpoint blockade in melanoma. Study-wide context: About two dozen patients had tumor biopsies before treatment and at week 13.

TCRdb's table, derived via immunoSEQ multiplex PCR, lists solely in-frame clones and lacks some. Of under 2,500 clones listed, approximately 31% are singletons. V and J are TRBV28 and TRBJ1-2; D unresolved. This sequence was found in a human donor with melanoma. The sample in question was tumor tissue (inferred from file names), obtained from a patient given nivolumab and ipilimumab in sequence. DNA for the CDR3: TGTGCCAGCAGTTTGAACAGCTATGGCTACACCTTC. The encoded protein is CASSLNSYGYTF.